This T cell receptor (beta chain) was sequenced in a study of OX40 agonist ivuxolimab in advanced cancers. TCRdb's copy holds only in-frame clones and misses some; the assay was immunoSEQ multiplex PCR. The sample records tens of thousands of clones, under 95% being singletons. The sequences come from CD4+ or CD8+ T cells sorted from blood, collected in a trial of the OX40 agonist ivuxolimab. The sequence came from an adult with an advanced solid tumor such as melanoma, head and neck, liver or kidney cancer.

CDR3 DNA sequence: TGTGCCAGCAGCTTAGTAGGGGCGACCGAGACTAGGGCCTACGAGCAGTACTTC. Translated: CASSLVGATETRAYEQYF. V and J are TRBV7-9 and TRBJ2-7, with a weak D call TRBD2 (6 bases). This CDR3 region has 18 residues. Between the trimmed V and J ends, which lost 1 base and 2 bases, there was a span of 21 bases. CDR1 is SEHNR, CDR2 FQNEAQ, per germline (reference sequence).